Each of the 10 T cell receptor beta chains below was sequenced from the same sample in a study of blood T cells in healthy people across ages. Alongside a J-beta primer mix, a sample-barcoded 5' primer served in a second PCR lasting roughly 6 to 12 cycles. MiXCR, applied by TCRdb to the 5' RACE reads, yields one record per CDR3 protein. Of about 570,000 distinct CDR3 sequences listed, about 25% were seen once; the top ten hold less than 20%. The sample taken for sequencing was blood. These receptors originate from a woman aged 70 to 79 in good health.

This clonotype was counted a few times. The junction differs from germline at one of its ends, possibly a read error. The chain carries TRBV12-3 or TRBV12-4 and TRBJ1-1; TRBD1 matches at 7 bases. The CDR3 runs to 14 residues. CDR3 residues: CASKPQTGQTETFF. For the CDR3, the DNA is TGTGCCAGCAAACCCCAGACAGGGCAGACTGAAACTTTCTTT.

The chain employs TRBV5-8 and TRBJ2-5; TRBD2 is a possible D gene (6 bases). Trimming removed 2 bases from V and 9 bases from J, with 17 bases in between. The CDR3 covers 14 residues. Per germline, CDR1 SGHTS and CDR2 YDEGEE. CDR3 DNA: TGTGCCAGCAGCTTAGCGGGTCTCACTAGGGCCCAGTACTTC. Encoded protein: CASSLAGLTRAQYF.

In nucleotides, the CDR3 is TGCGCCAGCAGCTGGGGACATACGGACCGAACCACTGAAGCTTTCTTT. Translated, it gives CASSWGHTDRTTEAFF. The chain is built from TRBV5-1 and TRBJ1-1; TRBD1 is a possible D gene (6 bases). Trimming cost V 3 bases and J 4 bases, with 19 bases left between them. Germline CDR1 is SGHRS and CDR2 is YFSETQ. The CDR3 is made up of 16 amino acids.

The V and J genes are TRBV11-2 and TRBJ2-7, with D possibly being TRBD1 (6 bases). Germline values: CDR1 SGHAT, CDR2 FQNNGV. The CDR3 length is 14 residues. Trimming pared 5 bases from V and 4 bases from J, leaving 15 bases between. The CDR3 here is CASSRAGATYEQYF. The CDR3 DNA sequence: TGTGCCAGCAGCCGCGCAGGGGCGACTTACGAGCAGTACTTC.

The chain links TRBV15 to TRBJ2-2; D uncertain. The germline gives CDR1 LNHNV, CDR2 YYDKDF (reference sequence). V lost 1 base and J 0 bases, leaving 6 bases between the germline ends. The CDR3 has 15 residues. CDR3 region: CATSRGVANTGELFF. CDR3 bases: TGTGCCACCAGCAGAGGGGTCGCGAACACCGGGGAGCTGTTTTTT.

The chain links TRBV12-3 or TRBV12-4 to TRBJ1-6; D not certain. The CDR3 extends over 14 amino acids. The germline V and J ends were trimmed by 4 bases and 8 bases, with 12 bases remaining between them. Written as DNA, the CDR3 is TGTGCCAGCAGTTCGAAACAGCTCTATTCACCCCTCCACTTT. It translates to CASSSKQLYSPLHF.

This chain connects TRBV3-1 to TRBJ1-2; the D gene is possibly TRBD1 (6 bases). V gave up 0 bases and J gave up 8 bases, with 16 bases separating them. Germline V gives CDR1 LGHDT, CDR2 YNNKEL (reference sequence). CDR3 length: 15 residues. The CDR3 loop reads CASSQDLQGWQGYTF. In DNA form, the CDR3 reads TGTGCCAGCAGCCAAGATCTACAGGGATGGCAGGGCTACACCTTC. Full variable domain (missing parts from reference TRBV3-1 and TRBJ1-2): DTAVSQTPKYLVTQMGNDKSIKCEQNLGHDTMYWYKQDSKKFLKIMFSYNNKELIINETVPNRFSPKSPDKAHLNLHINSLELGDSAVYFCASSQDLQGWQGYTFGSGTRLTVV.

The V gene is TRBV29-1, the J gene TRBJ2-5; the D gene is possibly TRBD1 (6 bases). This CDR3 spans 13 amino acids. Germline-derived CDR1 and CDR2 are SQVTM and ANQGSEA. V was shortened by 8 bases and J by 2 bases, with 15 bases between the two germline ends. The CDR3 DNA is TGCAGCATCCTGAGGGGGTCTCAAGAGACCCAGTACTTC. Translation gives CSILRGSQETQYF.

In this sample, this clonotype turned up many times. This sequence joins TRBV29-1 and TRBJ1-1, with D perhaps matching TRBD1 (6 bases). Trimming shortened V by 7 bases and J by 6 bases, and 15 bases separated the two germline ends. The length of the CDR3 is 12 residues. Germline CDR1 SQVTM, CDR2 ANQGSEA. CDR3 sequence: CSAMFEGAEAFF. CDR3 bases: TGCAGCGCCATGTTCGAGGGGGCTGAAGCTTTCTTT.

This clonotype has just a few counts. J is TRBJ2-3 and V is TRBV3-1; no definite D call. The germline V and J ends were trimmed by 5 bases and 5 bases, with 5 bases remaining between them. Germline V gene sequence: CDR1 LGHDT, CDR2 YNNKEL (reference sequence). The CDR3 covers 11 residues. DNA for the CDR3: TGTGCCAGCAGCACCCTAGATACGCAGTATTTT. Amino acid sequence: CASSTLDTQYF.